The 13 T cell receptor beta chains reported below all come from one sample, sequenced in a study of T cells in Graves' hyperthyroidism and ophthalmopathy. From RNA transcripts, TCR beta CDR3 regions were amplified. Carried out on the TCR CDR3, a first-round RT-PCR used the HTBI primer set. TCRdb reprocessed the multiplex PCR reads via MiXCR and lists one record per CDR3 protein. The data show roughly 420,000 distinct CDR3 sequences, about 13% seen once. Specimen: blood. The receptors here all came from a young woman with Graves' hyperthyroidism.

In its sample, this clonotype was seen a few times. The V and J genes are TRBV6-1 and TRBJ1-5; a possible D gene is TRBD1 (5 bases). This CDR3 is built from 17 residues. The V gene's germline CDR1 is MNHNS and CDR2 SASEGT. Deletions cut 5 bases from V and 0 bases from J, with 17 bases between. The CDR3 coding sequence is TGTGCCAGCAGTAACGGGTACGGGGGTGGTAGCAATCAGCCCCAGCATTTT. Protein product: CASSNGYGGGSNQPQHF.

The sample holds many counts of this clonotype. The chain combines TRBV12-3 or TRBV12-4 with TRBJ1-4; D is unclear. V was cut by 0 bases and J by 4 bases, with 15 bases left in between. CDR3 length equals 17 residues. The CDR3 coding sequence is TGTGCCAGCAGTTTAGCGCTCCAGGTGACCTTTAATGAAAAACTGTTTTTT. This sequence encodes CASSLALQVTFNEKLFF.

This clonotype was counted many times. V gene TRBV5-6 combines with J gene TRBJ1-5; maybe TRBD1 (5 bases). V lost 3 bases to trimming and J lost 2 bases, with 12 bases between them. The length of the CDR3 is 15 residues. Per the germline V gene, CDR1 is SGHDT and CDR2 is YYEEEE. Written as DNA, the CDR3 is TGTGCCAGCAGCTGGGGCGGGGGTGGCAATCAGCCCCAGCATTTT. Translating it yields CASSWGGGGNQPQHF.

The CDR3 loop is CASRAGYAEAFF. The DNA for the CDR3 is TGTGCCAGCAGGGCAGGGTATGCTGAAGCTTTCTTT. V and J are TRBV6-1 and TRBJ1-1; weak D call: TRBD1 (5 bases). Looked up from germline, CDR1 is MNHNS and CDR2 is SASEGT. The V end was cut by 6 bases, the J end by 6 bases, with 11 bases between. The CDR3 is 12 amino acids.

This clonotype was counted ten times or more. The J gene is TRBJ2-5, the V gene TRBV30; D perhaps matches TRBD1 (6 bases). The CDR3 is made up of 13 amino acids. Germline V CDR1 and CDR2: GTSNPN, SVGIG (reference sequence). Trimming took off 1 base at V and 4 bases at J, with 10 bases between the two ends. The CDR3 loop reads CAWSAGVGETQYF. The CDR3 DNA is TGTGCCTGGAGTGCAGGGGTTGGAGAGACCCAGTACTTC.

This clonotype has ten or more counts. V and J are TRBV12-3 or TRBV12-4 and TRBJ1-1, with D hard to call. Trimming pared 4 bases from V and 0 bases from J, leaving 12 bases between. The CDR3 loop spans 15 amino acids. This CDR3 is CASSSSVTVNTEAFF. DNA for the CDR3: TGTGCCAGCAGTTCTTCAGTGACGGTGAACACTGAAGCTTTCTTT.

This clonotype was counted between two and nine times. The V and J genes are TRBV28 and TRBJ2-7; D remains ambiguous. This CDR3 has 15 amino acids. Germline CDR1 and CDR2: MDHEN and SYDVKM. Trimming took off 3 bases at V and 0 bases at J, with 12 bases between the two ends. The CDR3: CASSFASPSSYEQYF. In nucleotides, the CDR3 is TGTGCCAGCAGTTTTGCCAGCCCGAGCTCCTACGAGCAGTACTTC.

This clonotype was detected a few times. This chain joins TRBV9 and TRBJ2-7, with D possibly being TRBD1 (5 bases). Trimming removed 0 bases at V and 3 bases at J, with 10 bases between. This CDR3 is built from 14 residues. CDR1 and CDR2 from the germline V gene are SGDLS and YYNGEE. CDR3: CASSVGDRLYEQYF. The CDR3 nucleotides read TGTGCCAGCAGCGTAGGAGACAGACTCTACGAGCAGTACTTC.

This clonotype was recorded many times. The chain is built from TRBV28 and TRBJ2-7, with TRBD1 as a possible D gene (6 bases). CDR1 and CDR2 from the germline V gene are MDHEN and SYDVKM. V was shortened by 3 bases and J by 3 bases, with 9 bases between the two germline ends. This CDR3 contains 13 residues. The CDR3 reads CASSFIRGYEQYF. CDR3 DNA: TGTGCCAGCAGTTTCATCAGGGGCTACGAGCAGTACTTC.

This clonotype was seen at least ten times. The chain couples TRBV20-1 to TRBJ1-2; the D gene is possibly TRBD1 (6 bases). The germline CDR1 and CDR2 sequences are DFQATT and SNEGSKA (reference sequence). There are 12 residues in the CDR3. Trimming cost V 6 bases and J 7 bases, with 15 bases left between them. This CDR3 is CSAMGHTGGYTF. Written as DNA, the CDR3 is TGCAGTGCAATGGGACATACGGGTGGCTACACCTTC.

This clonotype was counted ten times or more. This chain joins TRBV10-3 and TRBJ1-1, with D possibly TRBD1 on 5 matching bases. Trimming cost V 2 bases and J 7 bases, with 14 bases left between them. The germline CDR1 and CDR2 sequences are ENHRY and SYGVKD. The CDR3 spans 14 residues. The CDR3 sequence is CAISENGRGGEAFF. The CDR3 DNA sequence: TGTGCCATCAGTGAGAATGGGCGGGGCGGTGAAGCTTTCTTT.

J is TRBJ2-1 and V is TRBV6-1; D remains unclear. Trimming stripped 6 bases from V and 0 bases from J, with 15 bases between. The germline CDR1 and CDR2 sequences are MNHNS and SASEGT. This CDR3 spans 16 amino acids. The CDR3 sequence is CASSGRQATSYNEQFF. DNA of the CDR3: TGTGCCAGCAGCGGGCGGCAGGCGACCTCCTACAATGAGCAGTTCTTC.

J is TRBJ1-5 and V is TRBV15; a possible D gene is TRBD1 (5 bases). Trimming removed 5 bases from V and 2 bases from J, with 10 bases in between. This CDR3 is built from 14 residues. Per the germline V gene, CDR1 is LNHNV and CDR2 is YYDKDF (reference sequence). CDR3 region: CATSGPQGNQPQHF. The CDR3 nucleotides are TGTGCCACCAGCGGACCACAGGGCAATCAGCCCCAGCATTTT.